Included here is one T cell receptor beta chain sequence, with context. The cohort comprised adults aged about 18 to 89 years residing in about two dozen US areas. These data come from a study of blood T cell repertoires in COVID-19. Data came from immunoSEQ multiplex PCR; TCRdb stores just in-frame clones and leaves some out. The table records some 200,000 clones, about four fifths of them present only once. V was pared by 0 bases and J by 4 bases, with 4 bases of the junction left unmatched. This CDR3 is built from 16 residues. The germline V gene encodes CDR1 SGHDN and CDR2 FVKESK. The J gene is TRBJ1-3, the V gene TRBV14; 9 positions match TRBD1. Source material: PBMCs or T cells enriched from blood (not recorded which). The clonotype was recovered from a middle-aged man who had recovered from COVID-19. CDR3 sequence reads: CASSQDIGTGGNTIYF. DNA of the CDR3: TGTGCCAGCAGCCAAGATATAGGGACAGGGGGAAACACCATATATTTT.